This T cell receptor (beta chain) originates from a study of OX40 agonist ivuxolimab in advanced cancers. On the study more broadly: In this cohort, patients received ivuxolimab, an agonistic anti-OX40 (CD134) antibody. Dose-escalation patients' cancers were hepatocellular carcinoma, melanoma, renal cell or head and neck cancer. People who had prior anti-PD-1, anti-PD-L1 or anti-CTLA-4 therapy could take part, and approximately 44% had some. The study's findings and limits: Clonal expansion in partial responders at 0.1-3.0 mg/kg ranked among the lowest.

Germline-derived CDR1 and CDR2 are SGHDT and YYEEEE. V lost 5 bases, J lost 2 bases, and 5 bases stayed unmatched. This CDR3 is built from 15 residues. Only one count was recorded for this clone. Antigen unknown. TCRdb's copy holds only in-frame clones and misses some; the assay was immunoSEQ multiplex PCR. The sample has 77,000 or so clones; less than 95% are singletons. Specimen: CD4+ or CD8+ T cells sorted from blood, collected in a trial of the OX40 agonist ivuxolimab. This TCR derives from an adult with an advanced solid tumor such as melanoma, head and neck, liver or kidney cancer. The chain joins TRBV5-6 to TRBJ2-3, with 10 bases identical to TRBD2. Written as DNA, the CDR3 is TGTGCCAGCAGTCTCCTAGCGGGGGACACAGATACGCAGTATTTT. It codes for CASSLLAGDTDTQYF.